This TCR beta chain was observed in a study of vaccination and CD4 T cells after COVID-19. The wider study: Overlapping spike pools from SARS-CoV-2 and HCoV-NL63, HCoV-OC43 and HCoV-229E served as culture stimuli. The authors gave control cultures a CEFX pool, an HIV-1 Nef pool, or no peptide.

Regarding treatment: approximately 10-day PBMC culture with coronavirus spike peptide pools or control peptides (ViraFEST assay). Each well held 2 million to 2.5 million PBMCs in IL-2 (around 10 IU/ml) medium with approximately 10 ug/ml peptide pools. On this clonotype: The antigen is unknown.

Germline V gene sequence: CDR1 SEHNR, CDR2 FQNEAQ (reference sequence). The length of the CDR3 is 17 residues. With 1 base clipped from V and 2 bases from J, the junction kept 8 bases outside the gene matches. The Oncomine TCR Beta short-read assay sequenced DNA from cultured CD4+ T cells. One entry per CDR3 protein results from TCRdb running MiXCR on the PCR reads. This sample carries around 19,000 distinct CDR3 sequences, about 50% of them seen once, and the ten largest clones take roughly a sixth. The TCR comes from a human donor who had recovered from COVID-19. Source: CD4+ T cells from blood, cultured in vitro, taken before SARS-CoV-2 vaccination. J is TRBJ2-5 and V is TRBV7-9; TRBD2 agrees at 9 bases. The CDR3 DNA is TGTGCCAGCAGCTTAGATGCTAGCGGGATGTTTCAAGAGACCCAGTACTTC. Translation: CASSLDASGMFQETQYF.